This T cell receptor beta chain was recovered during a study of cytomegalovirus exposure and HLA in healthy donors (dated by TCRdb to about 2017). Describing the broader study: In an earlier analysis of 587 of the donors, 276 Gb of sequence data and 117 million unique TCR beta sequences from about 179 million T cells were reported. An early release covering roughly 600 HLA-typed donors comprised roughly 300 gigabases of sequencing data and 85 million or so unique TCR sequences. Among the approximately 400 genotyped donors, about 85% belonged to the genetic ancestry cluster associated with self-reported Caucasian donors. The aim of the study was to test whether cataloging public T cell receptors could identify signatures of past pathogen exposure. The study profiled the T cell repertoires of some 610 subjects by immunosequencing and related them to cytomegalovirus serostatus. Along with the approximately 670-subject first cohort, a separate validation cohort of 120 different subjects was used. The study combined high-throughput TCR immunosequencing, statistical association of individual TCRs with disease status, and machine learning to predict cytomegalovirus infection status. A later analysis re-examined previously published TCR beta repertoires from over 500 donors and added high-resolution HLA genotyping to investigate patterns of TCR occurrence. Rather than drawing on any new phenotypic data, the later analysis identified candidate immune exposures from TCR beta sequences and the way those sequences occurred across donors. An earlier analysis of some 500 of the donors used high-throughput TCR beta sequencing to judge whether each TCR beta V gene segment behaved as functional or pseudogenic. Donor age, sex, ethnicity and CMV serostatus were collected together with the repertoire data. A later genetic analysis used genome-wide SNP genotypes for about 60% of the roughly 700 donors, treating that subset as a discovery cohort. All discovery cohort repertoires had been generated on a single sequencing platform. Both class I and class II loci were covered by HLA typing, at four-digit resolution. Typing coverage varied by locus: about 629-640 donors for A, B, C, DRB1 and DQB1; approximately 560 for DQA1; 600 to 610 for DPA1; roughly 470 for DPB1. Because of strong linkage in the cohort, 5 or 6 DR-DQ haplotypes were treated as single units for association and clustering. On average, around 200,000 unique TCR beta nucleotide sequences were sequenced per donor among 300 to 500 genotyped donors of the cohort, with roughly 18% of those sequences being non-productive. Broader findings and caveats from the paper: The authors suggested that the approach could potentially be extended to other disease states and immunological phenotypes. Three of the identified cytomegalovirus-associated TCR beta chains were confirmed in vitro to be specific for cytomegalovirus antigens. A later genetic analysis reported fewer N-insertions in productive TCRs among donors in an Asian-associated ancestry cluster than the roughly 670-donor mean. Presence/absence analyses assumed roughly uniform sequencing depth across donors, an assumption that may not hold. Several of the top co-occurrence clusters appeared to be linked to parvovirus B19, influenza, CMV and Epstein-Barr virus, according to a later analysis. A further reported finding was that TCR beta sequences accurately predicted the HLA-A and HLA-B alleles for most subjects in the first cohort. The sequencing pipeline was judged likely to have produced a cluster of highly shared sequence variants as a technical artifact. The classifier was reported to diagnose cytomegalovirus status with high specificity and sensitivity in both the original cohort and the validation cohort. In a later analysis, HLA-associated TCR beta chains were found to be more clonally expanded and to have lower generation probabilities than equally common non-associated chains. For the cohort, immune exposure information was limited to CMV serostatus. Correlated functional status among segregating V segments might be attributable to linkage disequilibrium, but an unknown experimental factor could not be ruled out. An association between a missense DCLRE1C variant and V-gene and J-gene trimming of TCR beta chains was found in a later genetic analysis and replicated in an independent cohort. Because HLA typing was missing for some donors at each locus, association tests included only the typed subset. In a later analysis, TCR association rates were found to vary across HLA loci, with the most associated TCRs seen for DRB1 alleles and the fewest for HLA-C alleles. This cohort had only TCR beta chains sequenced, and the lack of alpha or paired-chain data limited which features could be detected. Because counts were too low, about 15 rarely observed V segments, including chromosome 9 orphons, were left out of the earlier analysis of some 600 of the donors. Across donors, most TCR sequences were observed very rarely, whereas some public TCRs were present in many individuals. Specific HLA alleles were associated with more than 15,000 TCR beta sequences at a false discovery rate of 0.05 in a later analysis. In the study, 150 to 200 TCR beta chains were listed as associated with cytomegalovirus. Some IMGT-functional V segments, including TRBV6-2 and TRBV6-3, could not be distinguished by the 87-base-pair reads and were therefore excluded. Strong co-occurrence of HLA alleles, especially DR and DQ, made assigning TCR associations to individual alleles difficult. In a later analysis, most CMV-associated TCR beta chains were found to appear HLA-restricted, with HLA associations seemingly driven largely by CMV exposure. In an earlier analysis of some 540 of the donors, most TCR beta V segments appeared in productive rearrangements about 87% or about 30% of the time, broadly matching IMGT annotations.

The cohort consisted of fewer than 700 healthy bone marrow donors. Cohort members were all nominally healthy when sampled, although unrecorded immune exposures were likely present. The donor tested CMV seronegative, placing the donor among the 350 to 400 seronegative members of the cohort. A peripheral blood sample was collected from each donor, and TCR beta sequencing was performed on peripheral blood mononuclear cells. Genomic DNA extraction from the blood cell samples was performed with the Qiagen DNeasy Blood Extraction Kit. For this clone: This receptor's antigen is unknown. Within one base of it there is no much larger clone, and no base qualities were kept.

Library prep was done by the immunoSEQ multiplex PCR assay. A mixture of 60 forward primers for TCR Vbeta segments and 13 reverse primers for TCR Jbeta segments was used in the multiplex PCR. A multiplex PCR assay on genomic DNA amplified the CDR3 region of rearranged TCR beta genes. The Illumina HiSeq System was used to sequence the amplified TCR beta libraries as 87-base-pair reads. Per the original workflow: Across the 670 or so repertoires, a later analysis counted 80 million or so unique TCR beta chains, around 11 million of which were shared by at least two donors. A nearest-neighbor algorithm error-corrected the raw reads and collapsed the reads into unique sequences, merging closely related sequences to remove PCR and sequencing errors. V, D and J gene segments were assigned by aligning CDR3 sequences to IMGT reference sequences. For a sequence to be retained, a match of at least six nucleotides to both a V gene segment and a J gene segment was required. A rearrangement counted as productive if the CDR3 had no stop codons and remained in frame with V and J, and every other rearrangement counted as non-productive. Following IMGT convention, CDR3 was defined as the stretch from the second conserved V-encoded cysteine up to the conserved J-encoded phenylalanine. The earlier analysis of fewer than 700 of the donors excluded sequences that lacked an unambiguous match to a single V gene segment. In an earlier analysis of several hundred of the donors, V segments were called functional above 56.7% productive rearrangements and were called segregating when the between-donor standard deviation exceeded 5%. A statistical classification framework was built for diagnosing cytomegalovirus status from the catalog of TCR beta chain sequences. V and J gene assignment, in a later analysis, came from comparing TCR nucleotide sequences with IMGT/GENE-DB human TR gene sequences. In a later analysis, CDR3 sequences and most-parsimonious VDJ recombination scenarios were assigned using the TCRdist pipeline. In a later analysis, each TCR beta chain was defined by its CDR3 amino acid sequence together with its V-gene family, and reads without a unique V-gene family were excluded. In a later analysis, approximately 590 highly shared, low-generation-probability nucleotide sequences were removed to address suspected cross-contamination and a sequencing artifact. A later analysis calculated a clonal expansion index for each public chain from normalized within-repertoire ranks of inferred template counts. In a later analysis, generation probabilities were computed with a VDJ recombination model fitted to out-of-frame rearrangements, and the resulting probabilities were checked against IGoR. A later analysis scored TCR-TCR, TCR-HLA and TCR-CMV co-occurrence with hypergeometric tests, applying a repertoire-size bias correction to TCR pairs. To estimate false discovery rates, a later analysis permuted the HLA or CMV assignments 20 times. In a later analysis, co-occurring TCRs were grouped using DBSCAN, and TCRdist sequence similarity was added for clustering within HLA-allele-positive subsets. Repertoires with fewer than 30,000 or more than 120,000 public chains were left out of co-occurrence clustering, as were about 5 repertoires with anomalous nucleotide sharing. Not all clones reach the TCRdb copy of this immuneACCESS table, which keeps in-frame sequences only. Checked studies attribute under half of the gap to unresolved V genes and leave the rest unexplained. The V and J calls and clone size come from that table; D and trimming were worked out from the DNA. Across this sample there are hundreds of thousands of clones, with over 65% seen only once. Together, the top ten hold about a sixth of the sample.

The cysteine opens and the phenylalanine closes a CDR3 of 15 amino acids. Of the read, only the CDR3 DNA is kept; its 45 bases are in frame from base 1. This clonotype originated in a man in his forties in good health and CMV-seronegative. The V gene is TRBV21-1 and the J gene is TRBJ1-5. TRBV21-1 is a pseudogene. Sequenced material: PBMCs. This receptor carries the CDR3 CASKKRTRGNQPQHF. The nucleotide sequence is TGTGCCAGCAAAAAGCGTACGCGTGGGAATCAGCCCCAGCATTTT.